Listed here are 11 T cell receptor beta chains from one sample, sequenced in a study of blood T cell repertoires in COVID-19. TCRdb keeps only in-frame clones here, not all; method: immunoSEQ multiplex PCR. The table includes about 72,000 clones, 86% detected once. Input material: peripheral blood. All receptors come from a man between 70 and 80 years old with active or convalescent COVID-19.

This clone was recorded only once. The chain links TRBV5-1 to TRBJ2-7; 8 positions match TRBD2. The J segment lost 2 bases and the V segment lost 0 bases, leaving 1 base of the junction unmatched. The CDR3 has 14 residues. Germline CDR1 SGHRS, CDR2 YFSETQ. The CDR3 protein is CASSLAGGTYEQYF. DNA of the CDR3: TGCGCCAGCAGCTTGGCGGGAGGGACCTACGAGCAGTACTTC.

The chain has TRBV6-5 and TRBJ2-1; a weak D match, TRBD1 (7 bases). V was clipped by 7 bases and J by 9 bases, with 16 bases between them. CDR1 MNHEY and CDR2 SVGAGI come from the germline V gene. This CDR3 contains 13 residues. The CDR3 spells CASTLTGRSEQFF. CDR3 DNA: TGTGCCAGCACCCTGACAGGGAGGAGTGAGCAGTTCTTC.

This rearrangement joins TRBV6-5 to TRBJ2-7, with 10 bases identical to TRBD2. The CDR3 has 13 residues. Per the germline V gene, CDR1 is MNHEY and CDR2 is SVGAGI. V dropped 6 bases and J dropped 5; count of bases not matched to a gene: 4. CDR3 nucleotides: TGTGCCAGCAGAAAGGGACTAGCGAACGAGCAGTACTTC. Its protein is CASRKGLANEQYF.

The sample holds one count of this clone. This chain links TRBV2 with TRBJ2-7; D might be TRBD1 (5 bases). Germline V lookup: CDR1 SNHLY, CDR2 FYNNEI. Trimming took 2 bases from V and 0 from J, leaving 14 bases between them. The CDR3 has 16 residues. In DNA, the CDR3 is TGTGCCAGCAGTGAAACGTTCCAGGGATTCTCCTACGAGCAGTACTTC. Amino acids: CASSETFQGFSYEQYF.

This chain joins TRBV28 and TRBJ1-1; tentative D call: TRBD1 (6 bases). Germline CDR1 MDHEN, CDR2 SYDVKM. V gave up 6 bases and J gave up 8 bases, with 22 bases separating them. The CDR3 is 15 amino acids. CDR3 nucleotide sequence: TGTGCCAGCAGCTTCCCCCAGACAGGCCGGGGCGAAGCTTTCTTT. This encodes CASSFPQTGRGEAFF.

The genes are TRBV5-1 and TRBJ1-4; D call uncertain. The length of the CDR3 is 14 residues. The V end lost 2 bases, the J end lost 5 bases, and 10 bases lay between the germline ends. CDR1 and CDR2 from the germline V gene are SGHRS and YFSETQ. The CDR3 sequence: CASSFTAGNEKLFF. Here the CDR3 DNA reads TGCGCCAGCAGCTTCACGGCGGGGAATGAAAAACTGTTTTTT.

This rearrangement joins TRBV6-4 to TRBJ1-5, with D unclear. Trimming took off 3 bases at V and 3 bases at J, with 6 bases between the two ends. Germline CDR1 reads MRHNA; CDR2 reads SNTAGT. The CDR3 loop spans 13 amino acids. In DNA, the CDR3 is TGTGCCAGCAGTGAACAGCACAATCAGCCCCAGCATTTT. Translated: CASSEQHNQPQHF.

The rearrangement uses TRBV15 and TRBJ2-6, with D possibly TRBD2 on 5 matching bases. The ends were cut back, 4 bases at V and 0 bases at J, with 10 bases in the middle. CDR1 and CDR2 from the germline V gene are LNHNV and YYDKDF (reference sequence). The CDR3 consists of 16 residues. The CDR3 coding sequence is TGTGCCACCAGCACTGGACTTCACTCTGGGGCCAACGTCCTGACTTTC. Translating it yields CATSTGLHSGANVLTF.

The chain links TRBV28 to TRBJ1-2; D unclear. This CDR3 region has 15 residues. The V and J ends lost 1 base and 0 bases respectively, with 9 bases between them. Looked up from germline, CDR1 is MDHEN and CDR2 is SYDVKM. CDR3 DNA sequence: TGTGCCAGCAGTTTATCACAGAGAACTAACTATGGCTACACCTTC. Translated, it gives CASSLSQRTNYGYTF.

CDR3 region: CAISSTSGEGTQYF. Here the CDR3 DNA reads TGTGCCATCAGTTCGACTAGCGGGGAGGGTACGCAGTATTTT. The rearrangement links TRBV10-3 to TRBJ2-3, with TRBD2 matching 11 bases. There are 14 residues in the CDR3. Per germline, CDR1 ENHRY and CDR2 SYGVKD. Trimming removed 5 bases from V and 8 bases from J; junction bases left unmatched: 6.

The genes are TRBV7-2 and TRBJ2-5, with D unresolved. The CDR3 extends over 14 amino acids. In germline, CDR1 is SGHTA, CDR2 FQGNSA. Deletions cut 8 bases from V and 7 bases from J, with 20 bases between. The CDR3 coding sequence is TGTGCCAGCGCGCCTAACCTCGGTCCCGGGACCCAGTACTTC. It specifies CASAPNLGPGTQYF.